This section outlines one TCR beta chain sequence together with its context. Its antigen is unknown. Germline loops: CDR1 SGHTA, CDR2 FQGNSA. J lost 3 bases, V lost 5 bases, and 7 bases had no gene match. This CDR3 spans 15 amino acids. This record comes from a study of radiotherapy plus CTLA-4 blockade in lung cancer. As for the study in general: Among enrolled patients, over 15% responded and roughly 28% achieved disease control. Points from the study as a whole: There was expansion of tumor-derived TCR clones in blood after radiotherapy plus ipilimumab. The authors reported that early blood T cell clone dynamics, with interferon-beta, best predicted response.

Assay used: immunoSEQ multiplex PCR; TCRdb lists only in-frame clones, some missing. Of 30,000 to 40,000 clones listed, roughly 70% are singletons. With ipilimumab providing CTLA-4 blockade, focal radiation was administered to patients who had chemo-refractory metastatic non-small-cell lung cancer. The clonotype comes from a human donor with non-small cell lung cancer who had stable disease on radiotherapy plus ipilimumab. J is TRBJ2-5 and V is TRBV7-2, with TRBD1 matching 9 bases. The specimen was peripheral blood, collected from a patient treated with radiotherapy plus ipilimumab. CDR3 sequence reads: CASSARDRVKETQYF. CDR3 bases: TGTGCCAGCAGCGCCCGGGACAGGGTGAAAGAGACCCAGTACTTC.